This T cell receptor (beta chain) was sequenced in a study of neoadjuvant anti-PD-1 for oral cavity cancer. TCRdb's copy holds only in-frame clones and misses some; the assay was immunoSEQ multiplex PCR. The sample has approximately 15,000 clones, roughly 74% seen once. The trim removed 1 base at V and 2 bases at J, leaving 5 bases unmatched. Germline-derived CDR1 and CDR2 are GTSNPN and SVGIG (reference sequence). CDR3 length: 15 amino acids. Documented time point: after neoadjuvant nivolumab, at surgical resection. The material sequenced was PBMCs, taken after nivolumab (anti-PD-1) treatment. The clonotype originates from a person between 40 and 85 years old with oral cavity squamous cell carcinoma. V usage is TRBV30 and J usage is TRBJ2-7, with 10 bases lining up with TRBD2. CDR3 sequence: CAWSASGSPPYEQYF. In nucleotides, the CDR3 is TGTGCCTGGAGTGCTAGCGGGAGTCCTCCCTACGAGCAGTACTTC.